The clone carrying this TCR beta chain was counted a few times. What it recognizes is unknown. This entry is derived from a study of T-cell memory formation after mild COVID-19. Study summary: TCR clusters mostly belonged to single donors.

Study outcomes and limitations: The appearance of some responding clones in pre-infection memory suggested that cross-reactive memory joined. SARS-CoV-2 specificity was not confirmed for second-wave clones peaking on day 37.

V was pared by 2 bases and J by 4 bases, with 11 bases between. The germline V gene encodes CDR1 DFQATT and CDR2 SNEGSKA (reference sequence). This CDR3 comprises 13 residues. Researchers used 5'RACE with constant-segment primers to make TCR alpha and TCR beta cDNA libraries that carry sample barcodes and UMIs. TCRdb independently ran MiXCR on the 5' RACE reads; one entry per CDR3 protein. The table records around 200,000 distinct CDR3 sequences, approximately 17% of them present only once. This receptor was obtained from a young man who had mild COVID-19 (a few samples of this study predate the infection). Cell type and time point are not known. The gene calls are TRBV20-1 and TRBJ2-5; tentative D call: TRBD2 (5 bases). The sample taken for sequencing was PBMCs or a T cell subset sorted from them (not recorded which). CDR3 loop: CSARYGGRETQYF. The CDR3 nucleotides are TGCAGTGCTAGATATGGAGGTCGAGAGACCCAGTACTTC.